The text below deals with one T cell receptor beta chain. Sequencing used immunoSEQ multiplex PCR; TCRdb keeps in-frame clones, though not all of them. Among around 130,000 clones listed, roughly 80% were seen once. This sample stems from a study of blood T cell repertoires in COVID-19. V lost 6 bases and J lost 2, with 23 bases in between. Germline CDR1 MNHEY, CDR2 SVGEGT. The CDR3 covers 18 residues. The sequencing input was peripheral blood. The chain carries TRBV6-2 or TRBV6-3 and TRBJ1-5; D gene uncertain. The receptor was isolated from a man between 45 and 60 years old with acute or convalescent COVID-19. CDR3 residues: CASRYRPPGAMGNQPQHF. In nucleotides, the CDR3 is TGTGCCAGCAGATACCGACCCCCGGGTGCGATGGGCAATCAGCCCCAGCATTTT.